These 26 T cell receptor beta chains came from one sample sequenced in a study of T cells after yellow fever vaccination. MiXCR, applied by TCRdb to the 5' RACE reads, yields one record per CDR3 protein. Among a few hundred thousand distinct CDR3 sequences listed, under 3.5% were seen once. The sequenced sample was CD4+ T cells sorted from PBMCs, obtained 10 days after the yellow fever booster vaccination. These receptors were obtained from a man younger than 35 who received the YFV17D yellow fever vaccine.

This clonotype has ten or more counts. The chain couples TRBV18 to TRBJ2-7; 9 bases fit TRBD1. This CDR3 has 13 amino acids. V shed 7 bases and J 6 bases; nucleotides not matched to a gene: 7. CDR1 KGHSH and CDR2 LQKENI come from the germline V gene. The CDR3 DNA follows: TGTGCCAGCTTAGGGACAGGGAGTGGCGAGCAGTACTTC. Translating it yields CASLGTGSGEQYF. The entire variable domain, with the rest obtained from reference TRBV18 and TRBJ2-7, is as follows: NAGVMQNPRHLVRRRGQEARLRCSPMKGHSHVYWYRQLPEEGLKFMVYLQKENIIDESGMPKERFSAEFPKEGPSILRIQQVVRGDSAAYFCASLGTGSGEQYFGPGTRLTVT.

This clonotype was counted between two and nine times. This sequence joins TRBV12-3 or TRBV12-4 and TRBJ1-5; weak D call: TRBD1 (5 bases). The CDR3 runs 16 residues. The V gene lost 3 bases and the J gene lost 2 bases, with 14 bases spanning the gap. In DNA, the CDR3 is TGTGCCAGCAGTTTCCAGGCGGGGGAGGGCAATCAGCCCCAGCATTTT. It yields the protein CASSFQAGEGNQPQHF.

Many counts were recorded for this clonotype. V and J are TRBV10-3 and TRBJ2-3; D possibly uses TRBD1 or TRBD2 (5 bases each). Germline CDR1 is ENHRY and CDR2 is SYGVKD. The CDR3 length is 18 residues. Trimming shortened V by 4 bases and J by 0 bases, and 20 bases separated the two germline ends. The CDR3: CAISVGAGNRPSTDTQYF. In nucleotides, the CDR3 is TGTGCCATCAGTGTCGGGGCAGGGAACCGTCCTAGCACAGATACGCAGTATTTT.

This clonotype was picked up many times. The CDR3 region is CASRAQVSPYEQYF. CDR3 sequence (DNA): TGTGCCAGCAGGGCCCAGGTCTCGCCCTACGAGCAGTACTTC. The chain combines TRBV2 with TRBJ2-7; D gene ambiguous. Trimming pared 6 bases from V and 2 bases from J, leaving 14 bases between. This CDR3 spans 14 amino acids. Germline values: CDR1 SNHLY, CDR2 FYNNEI.

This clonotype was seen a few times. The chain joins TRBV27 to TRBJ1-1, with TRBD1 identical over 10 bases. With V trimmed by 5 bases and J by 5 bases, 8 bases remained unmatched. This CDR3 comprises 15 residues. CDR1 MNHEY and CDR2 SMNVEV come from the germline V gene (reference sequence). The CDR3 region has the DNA TGTGCCAGCAGTCGAACTGGGACAGGGGTTACTGAAGCTTTCTTT. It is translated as CASSRTGTGVTEAFF.

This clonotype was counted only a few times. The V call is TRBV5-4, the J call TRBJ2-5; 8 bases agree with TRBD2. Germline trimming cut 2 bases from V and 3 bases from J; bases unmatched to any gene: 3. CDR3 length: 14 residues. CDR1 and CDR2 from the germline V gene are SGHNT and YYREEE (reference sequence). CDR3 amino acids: CASSLGTREETQYF. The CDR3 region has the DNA TGTGCCAGCAGCTTAGGGACTAGAGAAGAGACCCAGTACTTC. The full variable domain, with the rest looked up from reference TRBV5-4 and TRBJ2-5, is ETGVTQSPTHLIKTRGQQVTLRCSSQSGHNTVSWYQQALGQGPQFIFQYYREEENGRGNFPPRFSGLQFPNYSSELNVNALELDDSALYLCASSLGTREETQYFGPGTRLLVL.

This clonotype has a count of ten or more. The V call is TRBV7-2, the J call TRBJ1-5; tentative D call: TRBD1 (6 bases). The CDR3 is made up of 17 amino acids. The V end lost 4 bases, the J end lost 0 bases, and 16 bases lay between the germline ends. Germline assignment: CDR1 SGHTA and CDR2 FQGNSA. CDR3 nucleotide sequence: TGTGCCAGCAGCTCACCGGGACACCAATATAGCAATCAGCCCCAGCATTTT. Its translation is CASSSPGHQYSNQPQHF.

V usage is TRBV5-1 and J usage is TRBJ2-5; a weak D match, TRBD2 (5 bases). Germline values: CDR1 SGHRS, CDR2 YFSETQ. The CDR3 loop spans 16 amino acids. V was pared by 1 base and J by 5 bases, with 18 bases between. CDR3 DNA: TGCGCCAGCAGCTTGACGGGGTCGGACCGGTCGGAGACCCAGTACTTC. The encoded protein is CASSLTGSDRSETQYF.

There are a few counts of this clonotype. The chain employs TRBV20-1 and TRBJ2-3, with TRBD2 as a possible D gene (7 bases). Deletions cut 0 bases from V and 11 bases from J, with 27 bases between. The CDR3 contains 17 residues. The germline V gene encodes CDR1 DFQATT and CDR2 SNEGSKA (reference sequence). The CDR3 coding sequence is TGCAGTGCTAGAGATCCCCGGGGCGGGGGCCTGGCTGGTGAGCAGTATTTT. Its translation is CSARDPRGGGLAGEQYF.

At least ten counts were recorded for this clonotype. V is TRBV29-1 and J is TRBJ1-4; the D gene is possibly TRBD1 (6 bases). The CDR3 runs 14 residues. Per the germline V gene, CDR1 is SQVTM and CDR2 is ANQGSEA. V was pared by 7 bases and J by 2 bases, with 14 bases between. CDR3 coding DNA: TGCAGCGGTACCCTGCAGGGGACTAATGAAAAACTGTTTTTT. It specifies CSGTLQGTNEKLFF.

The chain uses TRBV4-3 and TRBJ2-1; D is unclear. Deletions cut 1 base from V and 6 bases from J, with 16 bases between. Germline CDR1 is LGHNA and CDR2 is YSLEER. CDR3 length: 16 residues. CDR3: CASSQVRKGFGNEQFF. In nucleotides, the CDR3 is TGCGCCAGCAGCCAAGTTCGTAAAGGGTTCGGCAATGAGCAGTTCTTC.

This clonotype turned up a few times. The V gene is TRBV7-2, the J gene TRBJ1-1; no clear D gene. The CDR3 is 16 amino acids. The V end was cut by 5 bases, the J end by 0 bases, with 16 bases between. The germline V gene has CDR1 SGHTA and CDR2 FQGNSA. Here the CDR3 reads CASSPRGTGMNTEAFF. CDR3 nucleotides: TGTGCCAGCAGCCCTCGGGGTACCGGGATGAACACTGAAGCTTTCTTT.

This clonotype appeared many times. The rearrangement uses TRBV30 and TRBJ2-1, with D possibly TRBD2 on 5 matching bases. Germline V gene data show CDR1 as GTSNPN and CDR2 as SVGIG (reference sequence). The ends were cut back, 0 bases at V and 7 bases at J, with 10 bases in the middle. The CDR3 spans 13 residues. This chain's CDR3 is CAWSVGLANEQFF. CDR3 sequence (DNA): TGTGCCTGGAGTGTAGGGCTAGCAAATGAGCAGTTCTTC.

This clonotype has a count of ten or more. This CDR3 reads CSAQGLIPGEQFF. The CDR3 nucleotides are TGCAGCGCCCAAGGACTTATCCCAGGAGAGCAGTTCTTC. The chain is built from TRBV29-1 and TRBJ2-1, with TRBD2 as a possible D gene (5 bases). The CDR3 consists of 13 residues. Germline loops: CDR1 SQVTM, CDR2 ANQGSEA. V lost 7 bases, J lost 10 bases, and 20 bases lay in between.

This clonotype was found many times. The CDR3 DNA is TGCAGTGAACGGACTAACTATGGCTACACCTTC. As protein: CSERTNYGYTF. The chain carries TRBV20-1 and TRBJ1-2; D unresolved. Trimming took off 7 bases at V and 0 bases at J, with 6 bases between the two ends. The germline CDR1 and CDR2 sequences are DFQATT and SNEGSKA (reference sequence). The CDR3 extends over 11 amino acids.

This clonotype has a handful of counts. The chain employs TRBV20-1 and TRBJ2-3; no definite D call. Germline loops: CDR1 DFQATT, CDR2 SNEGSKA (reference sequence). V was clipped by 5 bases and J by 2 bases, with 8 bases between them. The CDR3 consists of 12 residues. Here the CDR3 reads CSAQEFTDTQYF. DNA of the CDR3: TGCAGTGCTCAGGAATTCACAGATACGCAGTATTTT.

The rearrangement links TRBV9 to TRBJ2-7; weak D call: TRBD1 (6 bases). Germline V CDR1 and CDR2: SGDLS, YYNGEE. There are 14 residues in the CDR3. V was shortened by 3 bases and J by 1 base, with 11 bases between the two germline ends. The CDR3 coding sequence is TGTGCCAGCAGCGCTAGGGGGACATCCTACGAGCAGTACTTC. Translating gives CASSARGTSYEQYF.

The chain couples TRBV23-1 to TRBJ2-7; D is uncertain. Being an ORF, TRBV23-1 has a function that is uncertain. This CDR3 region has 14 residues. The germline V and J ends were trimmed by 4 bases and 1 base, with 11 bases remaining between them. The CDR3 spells CASSRQRRSYEQYF. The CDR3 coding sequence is TGCGCCAGCAGTCGGCAGAGACGTTCCTACGAGCAGTACTTC.

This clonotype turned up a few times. The CDR3 here is CASSPLGTMNYGYTF. The CDR3 DNA follows: TGTGCCAGCAGCCCCCTAGGCACTATGAACTATGGCTACACCTTC. The chain has TRBV3-1 and TRBJ1-2; D is unresolved. From germline, CDR1 is LGHDT and CDR2 YNNKEL (reference sequence). The CDR3 has 15 amino acids. V was cut by 4 bases and J by 2 bases, with 14 bases left in between.

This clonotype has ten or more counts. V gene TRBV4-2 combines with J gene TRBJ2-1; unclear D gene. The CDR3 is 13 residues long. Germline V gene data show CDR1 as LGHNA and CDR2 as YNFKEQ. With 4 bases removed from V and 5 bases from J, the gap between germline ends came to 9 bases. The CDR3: CASSPGRNNEQFF. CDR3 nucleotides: TGTGCCAGCAGCCCTGGACGGAACAATGAGCAGTTCTTC.

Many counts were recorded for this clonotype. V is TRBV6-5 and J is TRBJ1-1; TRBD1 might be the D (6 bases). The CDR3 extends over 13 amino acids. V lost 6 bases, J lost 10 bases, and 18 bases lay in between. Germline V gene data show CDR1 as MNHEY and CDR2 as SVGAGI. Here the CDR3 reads CASRRVGAIGAFF. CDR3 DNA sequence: TGTGCCAGCAGGAGGGTGGGGGCAATAGGAGCTTTCTTT.

CDR3 coding DNA: TGCAGTGCTAACAGGGACAGCGGGGGTCCCACAGATACGCAGTATTTT. The encoded protein is CSANRDSGGPTDTQYF. This sequence joins TRBV20-1 and TRBJ2-3; the D gene is possibly TRBD2 (8 bases). V lost 4 bases, J lost 2 bases, and 19 bases lay in between. CDR1 is DFQATT and CDR2 is SNEGSKA in the germline V gene (reference sequence). The CDR3 contains 16 residues.

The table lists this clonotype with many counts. The CDR3 spells CASSEHRWTQYF. CDR3 sequence (DNA): TGTGCCAGCAGTGAACATCGGTGGACCCAGTACTTC. J is TRBJ2-5 and V is TRBV2; D ambiguous. V gave up 2 bases and J gave up 7 bases, with 8 bases separating them. This CDR3 has 12 amino acids. The V gene's germline CDR1 is SNHLY and CDR2 FYNNEI. Full variable domain (missing parts from reference TRBV2 and TRBJ2-5): EPEVTQTPSHQVTQMGQEVILRCVPISNHLYFYWYRQILGQKVEFLVSFYNNEISEKSEIFDDQFSVERPDGSNFTLKIRSTKLEDSAMYFCASSEHRWTQYFGPGTRLLVL.

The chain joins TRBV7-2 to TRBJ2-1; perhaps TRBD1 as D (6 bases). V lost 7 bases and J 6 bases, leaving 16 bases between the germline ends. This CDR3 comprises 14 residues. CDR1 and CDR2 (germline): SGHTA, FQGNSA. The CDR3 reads CASKQGRNGNEQFF. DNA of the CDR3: TGTGCCAGCAAACAGGGACGTAACGGCAATGAGCAGTTCTTC.

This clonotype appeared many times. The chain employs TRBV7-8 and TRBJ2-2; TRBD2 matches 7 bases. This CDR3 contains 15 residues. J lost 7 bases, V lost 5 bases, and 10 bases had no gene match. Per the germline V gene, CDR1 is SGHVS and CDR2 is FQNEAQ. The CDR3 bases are TGTGCCAGCAGCCCCCGGGGCGGGGGTAACGGGGAGCTGTTTTTT. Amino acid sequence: CASSPRGGGNGELFF.

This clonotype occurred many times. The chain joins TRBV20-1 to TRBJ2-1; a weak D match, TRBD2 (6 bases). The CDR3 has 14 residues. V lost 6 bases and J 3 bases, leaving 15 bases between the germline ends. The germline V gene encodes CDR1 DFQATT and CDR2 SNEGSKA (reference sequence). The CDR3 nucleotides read TGCAGTGCGGATCCTGGGACTGGCTACAATGAGCAGTTCTTC. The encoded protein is CSADPGTGYNEQFF.